The 26 T cell receptor beta chains presented below share a single source sample, sequenced in a study of human T cells and chemical hapten exposure. MiXCR was run by TCRdb on the RACE reads, yielding one entry per CDR3 protein. The data show tens of thousands of distinct CDR3 sequences, roughly 11% seen once. Time point noted: patch test 2, 6 weeks after DPC sensitization. Stated treatment: therapeutic diphenylcyclopropenone sensitization with weekly scalp DPC. The specimen comprised whole blood, sampled in connection with sensitization to the hapten diphenylcyclopropenone (DPC). The receptors originated from a middle-aged man with alopecia areata. Some clones in this sample may be carry-over from other donors' samples.

This clonotype has more than one count but fewer than ten. The chain is built from TRBV9 and TRBJ2-7; TRBD2 matches 9 bases. Germline loops: CDR1 SGDLS, CDR2 YYNGEE. The trim removed 2 bases at V and 8 bases at J, leaving 8 bases unmatched. The CDR3 length is 14 residues. Written as DNA, the CDR3 is TGTGCCAGCAGCGTTCAAGCGGGAGGAAGTCAGCAGTACTTC. It translates to CASSVQAGGSQQYF.

This clonotype was recorded a few times. This sequence joins TRBV4-3 and TRBJ2-7, with TRBD2 matching over 13 bases. Trimming took 4 bases from V and 3 from J; bases not matched to a gene: 9. The CDR3 totals 17 residues. Germline V gene lookup returns CDR1 LGHNA and CDR2 YSLEER. The CDR3 coding sequence is TGCGCCAGCAGCCCGACCCTCGGGACTAGCGGGATCTACGAGCAGTACTTC. Translated: CASSPTLGTSGIYEQYF.

The chain carries TRBV29-1 and TRBJ2-3; TRBD1 is a possible D gene (6 bases). The V end lost 5 bases, the J end lost 0 bases, and 18 bases lay between the germline ends. The CDR3 sequence is 16 residues long. Germline CDR1 SQVTM, CDR2 ANQGSEA. The CDR3 region is CSVSSGQRTSTDTQYF. The CDR3, as DNA: TGCAGCGTTTCGTCTGGACAGCGGACTAGCACAGATACGCAGTATTTT.

V is TRBV11-2 and J is TRBJ2-7; a weak D match, TRBD1 (5 bases). There are 14 residues in the CDR3. CDR1 and CDR2 (germline): SGHAT, FQNNGV. Between the trimmed V and J ends, which lost 5 bases and 1 base, there was a span of 12 bases. For the CDR3, the DNA is TGTGCCAGCAGCCTTCAGACAGATTCCTACGAGCAGTACGTC. This codes for CASSLQTDSYEQYV.

This clonotype was seen ten or more times. The chain uses TRBV24-1 and TRBJ2-1; TRBD1 is a possible D gene (5 bases). The CDR3 consists of 15 residues. Germline CDR1 is KGHDR and CDR2 is SFDVKD. V shed 3 bases and J shed 1 base, with 9 bases lying between them. CDR3 sequence: CATSDTQGSYNEQFF. CDR3 coding DNA: TGTGCCACCAGTGATACCCAGGGATCCTACAATGAGCAGTTCTTC.

The chain carries TRBV6-1 and TRBJ2-5; no definite D call. Germline V gene data show CDR1 as MNHNS and CDR2 as SASEGT. V was trimmed by 6 bases and J by 0 bases, leaving 14 bases between them. This CDR3 is built from 15 residues. CDR3 loop: CASSLNPGYQETQYF. The CDR3 bases are TGTGCCAGCAGCCTAAATCCGGGTTACCAAGAGACCCAGTACTTC.

CDR3 bases: TGTGCCAGCAGCCCGACTAGGCAAGAGACCCAGTACTTC. This sequence encodes CASSPTRQETQYF. V usage is TRBV5-8 and J usage is TRBJ2-5; maybe TRBD2 (6 bases). This CDR3 is 13 amino acids long. V lost 4 bases and J 2 bases, leaving 9 bases between the germline ends. Looked up from germline, CDR1 is SGHTS and CDR2 is YDEGEE.

This clonotype was counted between two and nine times. This chain links TRBV7-9 with TRBJ1-1; 9 nucleotides agree with TRBD1. The V gene's germline CDR1 is SEHNR and CDR2 FQNEAQ (reference sequence). This CDR3 contains 18 residues. Germline trimming cut 2 bases from V and 4 bases from J; bases unmatched to any gene: 14. CDR3 DNA: TGTGCCAGCAGCTTAAGGGGCGGGACAGGGCGTACTGCCACTGAAGCTTTCTTT. Translating gives CASSLRGGTGRTATEAFF.

The rearrangement links TRBV28 to TRBJ1-1, with D unclear. This CDR3 comprises 13 residues. CDR1 MDHEN and CDR2 SYDVKM come from the germline V gene. The V and J ends lost 6 bases and 5 bases respectively, with 13 bases between them. CDR3 sequence: CASRLLLGTEAFF. The CDR3 DNA reads TGTGCCAGCAGGCTCCTTTTGGGAACTGAAGCTTTCTTT.

This clonotype was observed a handful of times. CDR3 in DNA: TGTGCCAGCAGCTCGTACAGGGCAGATACGCAGTATTTT. It encodes CASSSYRADTQYF. The chain couples TRBV7-2 to TRBJ2-3; tentatively, D is TRBD1 (6 bases). The V end lost 4 bases, the J end lost 4 bases, and 9 bases lay between the germline ends. CDR1 and CDR2 from the germline V gene are SGHTA and FQGNSA. This CDR3 is built from 13 residues.

This clonotype was counted only a few times. The rearrangement links TRBV29-1 to TRBJ2-5; D remains ambiguous. Between the trimmed V and J ends, which lost 6 bases and 4 bases, there was a span of 9 bases. Germline-derived CDR1 and CDR2 are SQVTM and ANQGSEA. The CDR3 is 11 amino acids. The CDR3 region has the DNA TGCAGCGTCTTGACTGGAGAGACCCAGTACTTC. It is translated as CSVLTGETQYF.

V gene TRBV27 combines with J gene TRBJ2-2; TRBD1 is a possible D gene (5 bases). Trimming cost V 2 bases and J 0 bases, with 10 bases left between them. The CDR3 covers 16 residues. The germline V gene encodes CDR1 MNHEY and CDR2 SMNVEV (reference sequence). The CDR3 DNA reads TGTGCCAGCAGTTTAAGCCCAGGGTCGAACACCGGGGAGCTGTTTTTT. As protein: CASSLSPGSNTGELFF.

A few counts support this clonotype. The chain joins TRBV12-3 or TRBV12-4 to TRBJ2-3; 9 bases fit TRBD2. CDR3 size: 15 residues. Trimming took 8 bases from V and 6 from J; bases not matched to a gene: 12. For the CDR3, the DNA is TGTGCCAGCCGCTGGGGGACTAGCAGGCTGGATACGCAGTATTTT. Translating gives CASRWGTSRLDTQYF.

The rearrangement joins TRBV15 to TRBJ2-1, with D uncertain. V lost 3 bases, J lost 0 bases, and 12 bases lay in between. The CDR3 is 16 amino acids. The germline gives CDR1 LNHNV, CDR2 YYDKDF (reference sequence). CDR3: CATSSPEIHSYNEQFF. As DNA, the CDR3 is TGTGCCACCAGCAGCCCCGAGATACACTCCTACAATGAGCAGTTCTTC.

The table lists this clonotype with many counts. The chain joins TRBV12-3 or TRBV12-4 to TRBJ1-2; a weak D match, TRBD1 (6 bases). CDR3 length: 13 residues. V lost 6 bases, J lost 4 bases, and 12 bases lay in between. CDR3 loop: CASSSGQFYGYTF. The CDR3 region has the DNA TGTGCCAGCAGCTCCGGACAGTTCTATGGCTACACCTTC.

There are a few counts of this clonotype. This chain uses TRBV20-1 with TRBJ2-3; 7 bases agree with TRBD1. CDR3 length equals 15 residues. The germline CDR1 and CDR2 sequences are DFQATT and SNEGSKA (reference sequence). Unmatched junction bases numbered 9, after V lost 3 bases and J lost 3 bases. CDR3 nucleotide sequence: TGCAGTGCTAGCCCGAGACAGGGTCGAACAGATACGCAGTATTTT. Translated, it gives CSASPRQGRTDTQYF.

This clonotype has only a few counts. V and J are TRBV19 and TRBJ1-2, with a possible D match to TRBD1 (5 bases). Germline V CDR1 and CDR2: LNHDA, SQIVND (reference sequence). Trimming left V 3 bases short and J 0 bases short, with 11 bases between. This CDR3 has 15 amino acids. The CDR3 DNA follows: TGTGCCAGTAGTATGGGTTCAGGGCCTAACTATGGCTACACCTTC. Translating gives CASSMGSGPNYGYTF. Variable domain in full (rest from reference TRBV19 and TRBJ1-2): DGGITQSPKYLFRKEGQNVTLSCEQNLNHDAMYWYRQDPGQGLRLIYYSQIVNDFQKGDIAEGYSVSREKKESFPLTVTSAQKNPTAFYLCASSMGSGPNYGYTFGSGTRLTVV.

In this sample, this clonotype turned up many times. CDR3 protein: CASSYVGTDTQYF. In nucleotides, the CDR3 is TGTGCCAGCAGTTATGTGGGCACAGATACGCAGTATTTT. The chain recombines TRBV6-5 with TRBJ2-3, with no clear D. V shed 3 bases and J shed 1 base, with 5 bases lying between them. CDR1 MNHEY and CDR2 SVGAGI come from the germline V gene. The CDR3 totals 13 residues.

This clonotype was counted between two and nine times. The chain combines TRBV6-2 or TRBV6-3 with TRBJ2-7, with D unresolved. V dropped 2 bases and J dropped 5 bases, with 4 bases sitting between them. The CDR3 loop spans 11 amino acids. Germline CDR1 reads MNHEY; CDR2 reads SVGEGT. CDR3 loop: CASSYGHEQYV. DNA of the CDR3: TGTGCCAGCAGTTACGGCCACGAGCAGTACGTC.

This clonotype has ten or more counts. V and J are TRBV6-4 and TRBJ2-3, with 11 bases that match TRBD2. Germline-derived CDR1 and CDR2 are MRHNA and SNTAGT. V lost 5 bases to trimming and J lost 3 bases; unmatched junction nucleotides: 7. CDR3 length: 16 residues. The CDR3 coding sequence is TGTGCCAGCAGTCCTCTGGGGACTAGCGGTACAGATACGCAGTATTTT. This translates into CASSPLGTSGTDTQYF.

The table lists this clonotype with a few counts. V usage is TRBV11-2 and J usage is TRBJ1-1; the D is unclear. Germline values: CDR1 SGHAT, CDR2 FQNNGV. The CDR3 has 14 amino acids. The germline V and J ends were trimmed by 1 base and 1 base, with 7 bases remaining between them. The CDR3 spells CASSLVGPNTEAFF. CDR3 bases: TGTGCCAGCAGCTTAGTAGGCCCGAACACTGAAGCTTTCTTT.

The CDR3 spells CATSGDNEQFF. The CDR3, as DNA: TGTGCCACCTCCGGGGACAATGAGCAGTTCTTC. The rearrangement uses TRBV24-1 and TRBJ2-1, with D possibly being TRBD2 (5 bases). Deletions cut 9 bases from V and 5 bases from J, with 7 bases between. The CDR3 is made up of 11 amino acids. CDR1 KGHDR and CDR2 SFDVKD come from the germline V gene.

In this sample, this clonotype turned up many times. The chain joins TRBV15 to TRBJ1-5, with unresolved D. Germline V lookup: CDR1 LNHNV, CDR2 YYDKDF (reference sequence). Deletions cut 1 base from V and 4 bases from J, with 17 bases between. The CDR3 covers 17 residues. The CDR3 here is CATSRGRYDASNQPQHF. Here the CDR3 DNA reads TGTGCCACCAGCAGAGGCAGATACGACGCCTCAAATCAGCCCCAGCATTTT.

This clonotype was observed a few times. The chain employs TRBV30 and TRBJ2-1; the D is unclear. Trimming shortened V by 5 bases and J by 6 bases, and 14 bases separated the two germline ends. This CDR3 is built from 13 residues. Germline CDR1 GTSNPN, CDR2 SVGIG (reference sequence). The CDR3 bases are TGTGCCTGGGACCTTACTCAAATCAATGAGCAGTTCTTC. Its translation is CAWDLTQINEQFF.

This clonotype was detected a few times. This chain links TRBV10-3 with TRBJ2-7; D is uncertain. Trimming removed 7 bases from V and 3 bases from J, with 10 bases in between. Germline V gives CDR1 ENHRY, CDR2 SYGVKD. The CDR3 runs to 12 residues. The CDR3 nucleotides read TGTGCCATCAAAGCACAAGGCTACGAGCAGTACTTC. Protein product: CAIKAQGYEQYF.

This clonotype was recorded at least ten times. This sequence joins TRBV3-1 and TRBJ2-5; 7 bases fit TRBD2. The CDR3 contains 13 residues. V shed 2 bases, J shed 3 bases, and the junction held 0 bases outside the gene matches. The germline V gene encodes CDR1 LGHDT and CDR2 YNNKEL (reference sequence). CDR3 sequence reads: CASSQLAEETQYF. The CDR3 DNA follows: TGTGCCAGCAGCCAACTAGCGGAAGAGACCCAGTACTTC.